The rows below give T cell receptor beta chains drawn from one sample of a study of read filtering for tumor transcriptome and immune sequencing. TCRdb reanalysed the reads using MiXCR and keeps one entry per CDR3 protein. The table has some 40,000 distinct CDR3 sequences, 12% seen once; the top ten hold approximately 37%. The sequenced sample consisted of a population of CD138-negative cells sorted from bone marrow. Receptors originate from a donor aged 40 or over with multiple myeloma. Each CDR3 is given with its conserved first and last residue. The D gene is left open where the match is weak. Clone size is stated in some rows and not others, as once, few, many or a class when expanded.

>TRBV11-1|NA|many|TRBJ2-3
TGTGCCAGCAGCTCAATGGGAGATACGCAGTATTTT
CASSSMGDTQYF
>TRBV20-1|NA|many|TRBJ1-1
TGCAGTGCTAGAGATCAGGGGAACACTGAAGCTTTCTTT
CSARDQGNTEAFF
>TRBV18|NA|many|TRBJ2-7
TGTGCCAGCTCACCGGACTTTGAGCAGTACTTC
CASSPDFEQYF
>TRBV4-1|NA|many|TRBJ2-1
TGCGCCAGCAGCCAAGCATTGACAACACGGGGTGAGCAGTTCTTC
CASSQALTTRGEQFF
>TRBV6-1|TRBD1|many|TRBJ1-2
TGTGCCAGCAGCTTCGACGGACAGGGCAATGGCTACACCTTC
CASSFDGQGNGYTF
>TRBV28|NA|many|TRBJ1-4
TGTGCCAGCAGTTCCCGGCAGGAAGATGAAAAACTGTTTTTT
CASSSRQEDEKLFF
>TRBV5-1|NA|many|TRBJ2-2
TGCGCCAGCAGCTTCGGAGGAGGTGACACCGGGGAGCTGTTTTTT
CASSFGGGDTGELFF
>TRBV6-6|NA|few|TRBJ1-2
TGTGCCAGCAGCTCAGGGGACTATGGCTACACCTTC
CASSSGDYGYTF
>TRBV12-3/TRBV12-4|NA|many|TRBJ2-2
TGTGCCAGCAGTTTTGAGGGGGGGCAGACCGGGGAGCTGTTTTTT
CASSFEGGQTGELFF
>TRBV5-1|NA|many|TRBJ2-1
TGCGCCAGCAGCCCGCCAAACAGGAGGAATGAGCAGTTCTTC
CASSPPNRRNEQFF
>TRBV29-1|TRBD1|NA|TRBJ1-1
TGCAGCGTGGGGTGGGACAGAGAAGCTTTCTTT
CSVGWDREAFF
>TRBV4-1|NA|many|TRBJ1-2
TGCGCCAGCAGCCAAGATGCCAGGACAGTATATGGCTACACCTTC
CASSQDARTVYGYTF
>TRBV27|TRBD2|many|TRBJ2-1
TGTGCCAGCAGTTCAATCAGCCGGGGGGCCTACAATGAGCAGTTCTTC
CASSSISRGAYNEQFF
>TRBV29-1|NA|few|TRBJ1-1
TGCAGCGTTGTGGCTAACACTGAAGCTTTCTTT
CSVVANTEAFF
>TRBV12-3/TRBV12-4|NA|many|TRBJ2-3
TGTGCCAGCAGTCACCCAGGACTGGCGGGGCTAAGCACAGATACGCAGTATTTT
CASSHPGLAGLSTDTQYF
>TRBV29-1|TRBD1|many|TRBJ2-5
TGCAGCGTCAGGGACAGAGCTCAAGAGACCCAGTACTTC
CSVRDRAQETQYF
>TRBV7-2|NA|many|TRBJ2-3
TGTGCCAGCAGCTTTTCCACAGATACGCAGTATTTT
CASSFSTDTQYF
>TRBV6-2/TRBV6-3|TRBD2|once|TRBJ2-1
TGTGCCAGCAGCACACTAGCGGGGGGTTGCAATGAGCAGTTCTTC
CASSTLAGGCNEQFF
>TRBV5-1|NA|many|TRBJ2-5
TGCGCCAGCAGCTTGGGAGGGACAACTACGGGAGAGACCCAGTACTTC
CASSLGGTTTGETQYF
>TRBV7-9|NA|many|TRBJ1-4
TGTGCCAGCAGCTCCGGGACAAAGAATGAAAAACTGTTTTTT
CASSSGTKNEKLFF
>TRBV4-1|NA|many|TRBJ2-1
TGCGCCAGCAGCCAAGAAGCGTCCAACTCCTACAATGAGCAGTTCTTC
CASSQEASNSYNEQFF
>TRBV5-1|TRBD1|many|TRBJ1-5
TGCGCCAGCAGCCCGGGACAGGCTAATAGCAATCAGCCCCAGCATTTT
CASSPGQANSNQPQHF
>TRBV28|TRBD1|many|TRBJ2-1
TGTGCCAGCAGTCCCGGGACAGGGTATTTTAATGAGCAGTTCTTC
CASSPGTGYFNEQFF
>TRBV20-1|TRBD1|many|TRBJ1-1
TGCAGTGCTAGGGGAACAGGGGGAAGGGGTGAAGCTTTCTTT
CSARGTGGRGEAFF
>TRBV9|NA|many|TRBJ1-1
TGTGCCAGCAGCGTGTCGTTCCGAACTGAAGCTTTCTTT
CASSVSFRTEAFF
>TRBV7-9|NA|many|TRBJ2-7
TGTGCCAGCAGCTGGACGGCGGGGGAGCAGTACTTC
CASSWTAGEQYF
>TRBV12-3/TRBV12-4|NA|few|TRBJ1-3
TGTGCCAGCAGTCCGAGTGGCGAGGGAAACGCCATATATTTT
CASSPSGEGNAIYF
>TRBV10-3|TRBD2|many|TRBJ2-1
TGTGCCATCAGTGCGGGGGGAGTCCGGTCCCAGTTCTTC
CAISAGGVRSQFF
>TRBV6-4|NA|many|TRBJ2-1
TGTGCCAGCAGTGACTATCCTTACAATGAGCAGTTCTTC
CASSDYPYNEQFF
>TRBV11-2|NA|many|TRBJ1-3
TGTGCCAGCAGCTTAGGTGGATACTCTGGAAACACCATATATTTT
CASSLGGYSGNTIYF
>TRBV20-1|NA|many|TRBJ1-5
TGCAGTGCTGGGACAACTACAGGGAATAGCAATCAGCCCCAGCATTTT
CSAGTTTGNSNQPQHF
>TRBV6-1|NA|many|TRBJ1-4
TGTGCCAGCAGTGAATTTAAGGGCGGGTCAGCCGGTGAAAAACTGTTTTTT
CASSEFKGGSAGEKLFF
>TRBV7-9|NA|many|TRBJ2-7
TGTGCCAGCAGCTTACAGGGGACTACCGCCGAGCAGTACTTC
CASSLQGTTAEQYF
>TRBV20-1|TRBD1|many|TRBJ1-5
TGCAGTGCTAGTGGGTTCCTAGGGACAGAATTCCAGCCCCAGCATTTT
CSASGFLGTEFQPQHF
>TRBV2|NA|many|TRBJ2-7
TGTGCCAGCAGTGAATTAGATGGGGACCCCTACGAGCAGTACTTC
CASSELDGDPYEQYF
>TRBV28|NA|many|TRBJ2-3
TGTGCCAGCAGCCGACCAGGTTTGGCAGATACGCAGTATTTT
CASSRPGLADTQYF
>TRBV20-1|TRBD2|many|TRBJ2-4
TGCAGTGCTAGGTCGGGGGGGGTCATTCAGTACTTC
CSARSGGVIQYF
>TRBV7-9|NA|many|TRBJ2-3
TGTGCCAGCAGCCCGCGCCGGGACAACCCGCTGAATACGCAGTATTTT
CASSPRRDNPLNTQYF
>TRBV7-2|NA|NA|TRBJ1-3
TGTGCCAGCAGCACCCGCCTCAGGGATTGGGGAAACACCATATATTTT
CASSTRLRDWGNTIYF
>TRBV12-3/TRBV12-4|NA|many|TRBJ1-5
TGTGCCAGCAGATTAACCATCGGGTCTCAAAACCAACAGCCCCAGCATTTT
CASRLTIGSQNQQPQHF
>TRBV6-5|TRBD1|many|TRBJ2-3
TGTGCCAGCAGACCGGGACAGACAACAGATACGCAGTATTTT
CASRPGQTTDTQYF